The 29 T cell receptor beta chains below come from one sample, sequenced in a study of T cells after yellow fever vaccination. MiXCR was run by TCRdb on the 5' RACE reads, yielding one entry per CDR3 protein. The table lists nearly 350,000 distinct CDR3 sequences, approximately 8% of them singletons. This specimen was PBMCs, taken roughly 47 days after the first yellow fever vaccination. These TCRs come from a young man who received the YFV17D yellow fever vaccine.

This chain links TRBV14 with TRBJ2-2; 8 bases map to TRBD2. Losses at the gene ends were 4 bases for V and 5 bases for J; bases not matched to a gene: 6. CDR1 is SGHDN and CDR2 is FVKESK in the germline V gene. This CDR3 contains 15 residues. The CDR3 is CASSRLQRGTGELFF. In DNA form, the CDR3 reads TGTGCCAGCAGCCGTCTACAGCGGGGGACCGGGGAGCTGTTTTTT.

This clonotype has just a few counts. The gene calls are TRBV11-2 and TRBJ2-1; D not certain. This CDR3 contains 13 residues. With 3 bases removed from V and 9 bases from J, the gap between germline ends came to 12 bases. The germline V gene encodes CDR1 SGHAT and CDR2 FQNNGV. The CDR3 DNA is TGTGCCAGCAGCTTTTATTCTCATAGTGAGCAGTTCTTC. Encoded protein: CASSFYSHSEQFF. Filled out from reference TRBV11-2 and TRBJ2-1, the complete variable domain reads EAGVAQSPRYKIIEKRQSVAFWCNPISGHATLYWYQQILGQGPKLLIQFQNNGVVDDSQLPKDRFSAERLKGVDSTLKIQPAKLEDSAVYLCASSFYSHSEQFFGPGTRLTVL.

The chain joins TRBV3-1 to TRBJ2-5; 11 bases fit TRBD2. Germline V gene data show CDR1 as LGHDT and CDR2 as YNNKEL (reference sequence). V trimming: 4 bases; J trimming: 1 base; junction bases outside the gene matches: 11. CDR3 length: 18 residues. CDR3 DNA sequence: TGTGCCAGCAGCCGGGGATTGGGGACTAGCGGATTCCAAGAGACCCAGTACTTC. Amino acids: CASSRGLGTSGFQETQYF.

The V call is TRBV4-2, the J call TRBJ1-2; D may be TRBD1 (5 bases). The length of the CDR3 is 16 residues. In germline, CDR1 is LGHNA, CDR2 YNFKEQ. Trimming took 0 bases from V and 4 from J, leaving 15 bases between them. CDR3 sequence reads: CASSQDNPGTGYGYTF. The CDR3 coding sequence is TGTGCCAGCAGCCAAGATAATCCAGGGACGGGCTATGGCTACACCTTC.

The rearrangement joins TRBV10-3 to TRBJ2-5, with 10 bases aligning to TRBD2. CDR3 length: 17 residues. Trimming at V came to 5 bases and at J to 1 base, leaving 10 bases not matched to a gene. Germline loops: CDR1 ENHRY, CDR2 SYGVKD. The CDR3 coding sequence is TGTGCCATCAGTATAGGGGCCAGCGGGGGGGCCCAAGAGACCCAGTACTTC. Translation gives CAISIGASGGAQETQYF.

CDR3 bases: TGTGCCAGCAGTTACTCGAAAGGGTTGGGGTTACACGTC. Translation: CASSYSKGLGLHV. The chain has TRBV6-5 and TRBJ2-7; no firm D call. CDR3 length: 13 residues. CDR1 and CDR2 from the germline V gene are MNHEY and SVGAGI.

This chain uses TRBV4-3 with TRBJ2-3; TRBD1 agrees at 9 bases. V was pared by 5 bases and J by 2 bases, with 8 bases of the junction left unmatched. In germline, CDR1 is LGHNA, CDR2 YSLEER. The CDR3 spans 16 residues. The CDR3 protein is CASSEGQGLNTDTQYF. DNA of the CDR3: TGCGCCAGCAGCGAGGGACAGGGATTAAACACAGATACGCAGTATTTT.

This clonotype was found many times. The CDR3 sequence is CASSFTAYEQYF. The CDR3 DNA reads as TGTGCCAGCAGCTTTACCGCCTACGAGCAGTACTTC. The rearrangement joins TRBV7-2 to TRBJ2-7, with D uncertain. The germline V and J ends were trimmed by 3 bases and 2 bases, with 5 bases remaining between them. This CDR3 is built from 12 residues. Germline V gene sequence: CDR1 SGHTA, CDR2 FQGNSA.

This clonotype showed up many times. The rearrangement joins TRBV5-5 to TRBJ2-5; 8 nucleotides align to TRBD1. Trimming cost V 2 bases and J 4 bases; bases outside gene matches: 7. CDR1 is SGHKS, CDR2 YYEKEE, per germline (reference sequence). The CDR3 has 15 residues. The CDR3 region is CASSFRGQRGETQYF. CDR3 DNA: TGTGCCAGCAGCTTCAGGGGGCAGAGGGGAGAGACCCAGTACTTC.

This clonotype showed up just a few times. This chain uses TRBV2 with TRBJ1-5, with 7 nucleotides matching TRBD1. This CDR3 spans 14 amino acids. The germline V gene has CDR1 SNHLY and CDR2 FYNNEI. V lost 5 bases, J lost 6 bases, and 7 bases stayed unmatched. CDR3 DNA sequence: TGTGCCAGCAGTCAAGGGGGCGCGGCTCAGCCCCAGCATTTT. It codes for CASSQGGAAQPQHF. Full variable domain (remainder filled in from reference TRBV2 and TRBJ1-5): EPEVTQTPSHQVTQMGQEVILRCVPISNHLYFYWYRQILGQKVEFLVSFYNNEISEKSEIFDDQFSVERPDGSNFTLKIRSTKLEDSAMYFCASSQGGAAQPQHFGDGTRLSIL.

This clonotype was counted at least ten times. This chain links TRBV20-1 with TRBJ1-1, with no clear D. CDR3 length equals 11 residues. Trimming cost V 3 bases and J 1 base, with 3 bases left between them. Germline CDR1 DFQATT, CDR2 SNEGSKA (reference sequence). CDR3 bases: TGCAGTGCTAGCAGGAACACTGAAGCTTTCTTT. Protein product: CSASRNTEAFF.

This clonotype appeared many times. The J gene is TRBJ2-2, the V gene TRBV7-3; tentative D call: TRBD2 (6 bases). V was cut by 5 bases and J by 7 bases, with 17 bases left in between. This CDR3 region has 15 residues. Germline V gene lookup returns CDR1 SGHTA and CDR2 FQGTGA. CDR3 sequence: CASSRRGGTGGELFF. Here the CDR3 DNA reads TGTGCCAGCAGCCGAAGAGGAGGGACGGGCGGGGAGCTGTTTTTT. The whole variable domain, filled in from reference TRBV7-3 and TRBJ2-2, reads GAGVSQTPSNKVTEKGKYVELRCDPISGHTALYWYRQSLGQGPEFLIYFQGTGAADDSGLPNDRFFAVRPEGSVSTLKIQRTERGDSAVYLCASSRRGGTGGELFFGEGSRLTVL.

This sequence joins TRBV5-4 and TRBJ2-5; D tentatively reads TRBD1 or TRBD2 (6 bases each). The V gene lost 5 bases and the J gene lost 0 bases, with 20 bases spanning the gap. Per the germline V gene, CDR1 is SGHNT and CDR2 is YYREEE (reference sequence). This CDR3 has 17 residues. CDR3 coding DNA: TGTGCCAGCAGTTCGGGGGCGGGTGGGACAAACCAAGAGACCCAGTACTTC. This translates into CASSSGAGGTNQETQYF.

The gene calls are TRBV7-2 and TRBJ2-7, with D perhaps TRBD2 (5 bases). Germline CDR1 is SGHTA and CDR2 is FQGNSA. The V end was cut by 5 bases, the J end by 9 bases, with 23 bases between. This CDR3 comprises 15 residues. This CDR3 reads CASSPRGLPLIRQYF. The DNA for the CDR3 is TGTGCCAGCAGCCCCCGGGGTCTACCCCTTATCCGGCAGTACTTC. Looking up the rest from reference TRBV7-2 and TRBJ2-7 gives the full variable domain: GAGVSQSPSNKVTEKGKDVELRCDPISGHTALYWYRQSLGQGLEFLIYFQGNSAPDKSGLPSDRFSAERTGGSVSTLTIQRTQQEDSAVYLCASSPRGLPLIRQYFGPGTRLTVT.

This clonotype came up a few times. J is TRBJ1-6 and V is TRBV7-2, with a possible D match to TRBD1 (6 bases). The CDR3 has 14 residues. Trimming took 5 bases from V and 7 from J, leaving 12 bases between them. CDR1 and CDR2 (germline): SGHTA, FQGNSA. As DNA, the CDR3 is TGTGCCAGCAGCCCCAGGGGTAGGAATTCACCCCTCCACTTT. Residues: CASSPRGRNSPLHF.

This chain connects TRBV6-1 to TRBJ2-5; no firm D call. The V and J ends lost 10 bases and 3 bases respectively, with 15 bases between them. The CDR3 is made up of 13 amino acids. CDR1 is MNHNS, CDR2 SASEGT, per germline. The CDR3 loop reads CAISRVPKETQYF. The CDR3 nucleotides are TGTGCCATCTCAAGGGTCCCAAAAGAGACCCAGTACTTC.

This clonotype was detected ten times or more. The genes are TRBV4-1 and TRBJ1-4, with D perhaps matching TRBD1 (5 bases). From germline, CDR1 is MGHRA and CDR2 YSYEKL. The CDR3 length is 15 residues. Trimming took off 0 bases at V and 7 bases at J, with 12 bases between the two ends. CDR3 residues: CASSQEQAAGEKLFF. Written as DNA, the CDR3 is TGCGCCAGCAGCCAAGAACAGGCCGCGGGTGAAAAACTGTTTTTT.

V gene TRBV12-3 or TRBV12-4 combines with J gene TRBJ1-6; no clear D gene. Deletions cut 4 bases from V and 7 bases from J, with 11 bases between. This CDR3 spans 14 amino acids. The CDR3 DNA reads TGTGCCAGCAGTTCGGTTGAAGCGAATTCACCCCTCCACTTT. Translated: CASSSVEANSPLHF.

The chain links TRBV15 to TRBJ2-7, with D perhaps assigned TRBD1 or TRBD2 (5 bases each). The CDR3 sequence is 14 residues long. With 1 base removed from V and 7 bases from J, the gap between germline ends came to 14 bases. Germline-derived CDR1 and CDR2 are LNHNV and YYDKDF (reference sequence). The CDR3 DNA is TGTGCCACCAGCAGAGGTGCGCAGGGAGAGGAGCAGTACTTC. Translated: CATSRGAQGEEQYF.

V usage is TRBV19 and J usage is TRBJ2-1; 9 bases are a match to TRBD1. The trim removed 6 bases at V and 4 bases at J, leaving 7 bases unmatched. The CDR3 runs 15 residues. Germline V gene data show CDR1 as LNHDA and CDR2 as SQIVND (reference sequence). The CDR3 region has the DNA TGTGCCAGTAGGGACGGACAGGGGCGTTACAATGAGCAGTTCTTC. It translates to CASRDGQGRYNEQFF.

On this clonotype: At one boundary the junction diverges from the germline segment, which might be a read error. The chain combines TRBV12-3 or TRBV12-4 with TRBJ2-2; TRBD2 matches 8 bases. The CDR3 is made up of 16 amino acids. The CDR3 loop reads CASSLPGGPNTGELFF. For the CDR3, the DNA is TGTGCCAGCAGTTTACCGGGGGGGCCGAATACCGGGGAGCTGTTTTTT.

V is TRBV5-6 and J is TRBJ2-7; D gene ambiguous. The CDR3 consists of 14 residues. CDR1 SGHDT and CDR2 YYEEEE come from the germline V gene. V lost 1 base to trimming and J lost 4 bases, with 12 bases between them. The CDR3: CASSLTLDGYEQYV. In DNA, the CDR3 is TGTGCCAGCAGCTTGACCCTAGACGGATACGAGCAGTACGTC.

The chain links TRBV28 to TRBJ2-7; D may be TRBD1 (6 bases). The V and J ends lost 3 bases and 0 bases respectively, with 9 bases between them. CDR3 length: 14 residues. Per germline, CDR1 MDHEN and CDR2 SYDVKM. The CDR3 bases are TGTGCCAGCAGTTTGCAGGACAGCTCCTACGAGCAGTACGTC. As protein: CASSLQDSSYEQYV.

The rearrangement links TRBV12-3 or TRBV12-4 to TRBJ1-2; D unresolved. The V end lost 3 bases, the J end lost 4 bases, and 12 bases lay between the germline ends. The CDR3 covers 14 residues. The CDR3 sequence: CASSLRQSAYGYTF. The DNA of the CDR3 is TGTGCCAGCAGTTTGAGGCAGTCGGCCTATGGCTACACCTTC.

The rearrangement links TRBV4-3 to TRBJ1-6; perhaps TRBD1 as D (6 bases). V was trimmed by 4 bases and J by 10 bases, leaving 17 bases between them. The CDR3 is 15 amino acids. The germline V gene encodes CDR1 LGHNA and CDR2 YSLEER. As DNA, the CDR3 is TGCGCCAGCAGCCCCTCCAGGGGAAAGGAGTCACCCCTCCACTTT. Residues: CASSPSRGKESPLHF.

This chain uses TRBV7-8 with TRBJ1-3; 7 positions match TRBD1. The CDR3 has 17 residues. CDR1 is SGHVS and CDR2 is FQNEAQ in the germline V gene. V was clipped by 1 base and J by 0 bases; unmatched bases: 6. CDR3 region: CASSLDRGPVSGNTIYF. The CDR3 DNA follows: TGTGCCAGCAGCTTAGACAGGGGACCGGTCTCTGGAAACACCATATATTTT.

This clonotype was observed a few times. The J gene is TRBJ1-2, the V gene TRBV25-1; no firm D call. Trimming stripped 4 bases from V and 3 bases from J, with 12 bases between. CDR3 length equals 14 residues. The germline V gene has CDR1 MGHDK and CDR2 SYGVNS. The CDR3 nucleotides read TGTGCCAGCAGTGGCCCAGGACTCCACTATGGCTACACCTTC. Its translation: CASSGPGLHYGYTF.

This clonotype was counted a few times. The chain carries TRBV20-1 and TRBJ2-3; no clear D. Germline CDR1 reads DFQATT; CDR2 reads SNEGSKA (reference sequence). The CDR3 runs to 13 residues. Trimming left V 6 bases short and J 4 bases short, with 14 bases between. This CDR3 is CSARYTQSDTQYF. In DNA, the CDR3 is TGCAGTGCCCGGTACACGCAGTCAGATACGCAGTATTTT.

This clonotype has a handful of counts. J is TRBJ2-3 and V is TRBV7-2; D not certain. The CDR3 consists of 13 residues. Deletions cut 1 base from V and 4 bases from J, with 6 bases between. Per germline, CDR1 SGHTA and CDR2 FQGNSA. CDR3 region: CASSLDLADTQYF. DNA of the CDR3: TGTGCCAGCAGCTTAGACCTGGCAGATACGCAGTATTTT.